This is a list of T cell receptor beta chains from one sample in a study of a mutant IDH1 vaccine in newly diagnosed glioma. The assay was immunoSEQ multiplex PCR, and TCRdb's table has in-frame clones only and misses some. The sample yields more than 20,000 clones, approximately 86% seen once. Sequencing used PBMCs, obtained from a glioma patient treated with radiotherapy, temozolomide or both. The receptors stem from a middle-aged man with glioma. Each CDR3 is given with its conserved first and last residue. D genes are given only for firm matches. Expanded clones are given a class, and other clones once, few, many or no size at all.

>-|TRBJ1-4|-|TRBV5-6
TGTGCCAGCAGCCGGGGGGTCAGGGCCACTAATGAAAAACTGTTTTTT
CASSRGVRATNEKLFF
>-|TRBJ1-1|-|TRBV30
TGTGCCTGGAGTGTAAAAGGGCAGGGGTTGAACACTGAAGCTTTCTTT
CAWSVKGQGLNTEAFF
>-|TRBJ1-5|-|TRBV19
TGTGCCAGTAGTATTGAAGGGGCGGACGGCAATCAGCCCCAGCATTTT
CASSIEGADGNQPQHF
>TRBD1|TRBJ2-5|-|TRBV27
TGTGCCAGCAGTTTAAGGGGACAGGGGTGGTTCCAAGAGACCCAGTACTTC
CASSLRGQGWFQETQYF
>-|TRBJ1-1|-|TRBV29-1
TGCAGCGCGCCAACTGTTGGAAACACTGAAGCTTTCTTT
CSAPTVGNTEAFF
>-|TRBJ1-1|-|TRBV14
TGTGCCAGCAGCCAAGATGAGTGGCCGGGAACTGAAGCTTTCTTT
CASSQDEWPGTEAFF
>TRBD1|TRBJ1-5|-|TRBV7-8
TGTGCCAGCAGCCAAGATACCGACAGGGGGCTAAGCAATCAGCCCCAGCATTTT
CASSQDTDRGLSNQPQHF
>-|TRBJ1-1|-|TRBV5-1
TGCGCCAGCACTCCCGGGAGAACTATGAACACTGAAGCTTTCTTT
CASTPGRTMNTEAFF
>TRBD1|TRBJ2-2|-|TRBV6-4
TGTGCCAGCAGTCTGGGACAGGGTAGAACCGGGGAGCTGTTTTTT
CASSLGQGRTGELFF
>TRBD1|TRBJ1-1|few|TRBV5-5
TGTGCCAGCAGCTTGGGGGGGGGACAGGGATTACGGATGAACACTGAAGCTTTCTTT
CASSLGGGQGLRMNTEAFF
>-|TRBJ2-7|-|TRBV29-1
TGCAGCGTTGGAGGCGGAGGCCTCTCCTACGAGCAGTACTTC
CSVGGGGLSYEQYF
>-|TRBJ2-7|-|TRBV5-1
TGCGCCAGCAGCTTACACCAGGAGGCTGGGTACGAGCAGTACTTC
CASSLHQEAGYEQYF
>-|TRBJ1-6|-|TRBV25-1
TGTGCCAGCAGTGAATCAGGGAGTTCACCCCTCCACTTT
CASSESGSSPLHF
>-|TRBJ1-4|-|TRBV11-1
TGTGCCAGCAGCTCTCCCGGGGAGCCGAATGAAAAACTGTTTTTT
CASSSPGEPNEKLFF
>TRBD1|TRBJ2-2|-|TRBV9
TGTGCCAGCAGCGTACGACAGGGAGACACCGGGGAGCTGTTTTTT
CASSVRQGDTGELFF
>TRBD1|TRBJ1-2|-|TRBV19
TGTGCCAGTAGTGGAACACAGGGGAACTATGGCTACACCTTC
CASSGTQGNYGYTF
>TRBD1|TRBJ1-2|-|TRBV25-1
TGTGCCAGCAGTGTAGCGGGACAGGGGGCTGGCTACACCTTC
CASSVAGQGAGYTF
>TRBD1|TRBJ1-5|-|TRBV30
TGTGCCTGGAGTGTACAAGCCGGGACAGCTTATAGCAATCAGCCCCAGCATTTT
CAWSVQAGTAYSNQPQHF
>TRBD1|TRBJ2-3|-|TRBV5-6
TGTGCCAGCAGCTCAGGGACAGGTTTAGGTACGCAGTATTTT
CASSSGTGLGTQYF
>TRBD2|TRBJ2-7|-|TRBV7-8
TGTGCCAGCAGCTTAGTAGCGGGCCCCCGAGGGGAGCAGTACTTC
CASSLVAGPRGEQYF
>-|TRBJ1-1|few|TRBV19
TGTGCCAGTAGTATAGGACTGACTGAAGCTTTCTTT
CASSIGLTEAFF
>-|TRBJ2-1|-|TRBV29-1
TGCAGCGTTCAGCGGTCACGGGGGCTATCCTACAATGAGCAGTTCTTC
CSVQRSRGLSYNEQFF
>-|TRBJ1-2|-|TRBV4-3
TGCGCCAGCAGCCGCTTGTCAAGGGAAAACTATGGCTACACCTTC
CASSRLSRENYGYTF
>-|TRBJ1-1|-|TRBV7-9
TGTGCCAGCAGCTTAGCACAGGGAAAAGCTTTCTTT
CASSLAQGKAFF
>-|TRBJ1-2|-|TRBV2
TGTGCCAGCAGTGAAACCCGAGACACCACCTATGGCTACACCTTC
CASSETRDTTYGYTF
>-|TRBJ2-3|-|TRBV4-1
TGCGCCAGCAGCCAAGGACTAGGGAAGACCAAAGATACGCAGTATTTT
CASSQGLGKTKDTQYF
>-|TRBJ1-6|-|TRBV7-9
TGTGCCAGCAGCCCCGCGGGCTCCTATAATTCACCCCTCCACTTT
CASSPAGSYNSPLHF
>-|TRBJ2-1|-|TRBV25-1
TGTGCCAGCAGTGTATTACAGGGACACTCCTACAATGAGCAGTTCTTC
CASSVLQGHSYNEQFF
>TRBD1|TRBJ1-1|once|TRBV7-8
TGTGCCAGCAGCTTAGAGACAGGGTTTACTGAAGCTTTCTTT
CASSLETGFTEAFF
>TRBD1|TRBJ1-1|-|TRBV6-5
TGTGCCAGCATCAGGGGGGCTTCAGCTTTCTTT
CASIRGASAFF
>-|TRBJ2-2|-|TRBV7-2
TGTGCCAGCAGCTTAGATTGGCGGAGTACCGGGGAGCTGTTTTTT
CASSLDWRSTGELFF
>TRBD2|TRBJ2-7|few|TRBV6-5
TGTGCCAGCAGTAGGACTAGCGGGGCCTACGAGCAGTACTTC
CASSRTSGAYEQYF
>-|TRBJ2-1|-|TRBV11-2
TGTGCCAGCAGCTCCCCCGGGCAGGGAAGCAATGAGCAGTTCTTC
CASSSPGQGSNEQFF
>-|TRBJ1-2|-|TRBV30
TGTGCCTGGGGTTCAACAGGTTATGGCTACACCTTC
CAWGSTGYGYTF
>-|TRBJ1-1|-|TRBV11-2
TGTGCCAGCAGTTACGACAGTGACACTGAAGCTTTCTTT
CASSYDSDTEAFF
>-|TRBJ1-4|-|TRBV27
TGTGCCAGCAGTCCCACATTCGTTAATGAAAAACTGTTTTTT
CASSPTFVNEKLFF
>-|TRBJ1-3|once|TRBV10-2
TGCGCCAGCAGGGAAGGGAATGGAAACACCATATATTTT
CASREGNGNTIYF